This TCR beta chain was identified during a study of cytomegalovirus exposure and HLA in healthy donors. CDR1 is GTSNPN, CDR2 SVGIG, per germline (reference sequence). CDR3 length equals 15 residues. V shed 8 bases and J shed 1 base, with 17 bases lying between them. In regard to this clone: Its antigen is not identified.

Findings and limits, study-wide: According to an earlier analysis, most TCR beta V segments yielded productive rearrangements about 90% or about 30% of the time. A later analysis by the authors found several of the most significant clusters apparently linked to common viral pathogens. Roughly even sequencing depth across donors was the assumption behind the presence/absence analyses.

PCR used 60 Vbeta primers and 13 Jbeta primers. Authors' analysis steps: An analysis that came later counted approximately 76 million unique TCR beta chains, approximately 11 million shared. Sequenced by immunoSEQ multiplex PCR; TCRdb stores in-frame clones only, minus some. For V, J and clone size, that table is used; D and trimming come from the DNA. Among 90,000 to 110,000 clones, around 73% were seen once, and the ten largest hold around 8%. V and J are TRBV30 and TRBJ1-4; weak D call: TRBD1 (6 bases). The sequence was obtained from a man aged 40-49 years in good health and CMV-seronegative. Sample: PBMCs. CDR3 coding DNA: TGTGCCGGCCATCGGGGGGCAGGAACTAATGAAAAACTGTTTTTT. It yields the protein CAGHRGAGTNEKLFF.